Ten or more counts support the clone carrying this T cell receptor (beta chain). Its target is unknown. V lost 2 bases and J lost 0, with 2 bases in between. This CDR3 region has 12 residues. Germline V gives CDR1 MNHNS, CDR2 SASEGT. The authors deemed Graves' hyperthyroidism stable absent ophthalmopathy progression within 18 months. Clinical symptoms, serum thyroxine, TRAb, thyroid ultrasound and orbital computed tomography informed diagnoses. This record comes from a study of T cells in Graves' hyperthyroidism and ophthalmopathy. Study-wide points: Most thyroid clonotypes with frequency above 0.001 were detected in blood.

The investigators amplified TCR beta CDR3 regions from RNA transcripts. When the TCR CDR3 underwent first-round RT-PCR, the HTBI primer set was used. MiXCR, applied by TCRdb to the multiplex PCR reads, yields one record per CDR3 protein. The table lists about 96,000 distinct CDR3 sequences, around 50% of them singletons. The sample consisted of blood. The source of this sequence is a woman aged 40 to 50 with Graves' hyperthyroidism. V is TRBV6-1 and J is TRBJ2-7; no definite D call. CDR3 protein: CASSELSYEQYF. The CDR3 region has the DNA TGTGCCAGCAGTGAACTCTCCTACGAGCAGTACTTC.